This T cell receptor beta chain appears in the sequencing data of a study of T-cell reconstitution after alpha-beta-depleted transplantation in children. The V end was cut by 5 bases, the J end by 7 bases, with 11 bases between. CDR1 is SGHVS, CDR2 FQNEAQ, per germline. The CDR3 runs 13 residues. This clonotype turned up a few times. Preparation of the TCRbeta library was carried out with unique molecular identifiers. One entry per CDR3 protein results from TCRdb running MiXCR on the PCR reads. The table has about 830,000 distinct CDR3 sequences, approximately 15% seen once; the top ten hold under 6%.

The chain carries TRBV7-8 and TRBJ2-2; unclear D gene. The source is a male patient under 18 who had a stem cell transplant for acute lymphoblastic leukemia, so the T cells may come from the graft donor. Specimen: PBMCs, mostly from graft donor cells, collected 360 days after TCRalphabeta/CD19-depleted stem cell transplant. The CDR3 loop reads CASSTPSGGELFF. CDR3 coding DNA: TGTGCCAGCAGCACCCCGAGTGGCGGGGAGCTGTTTTTT.